This T cell receptor beta chain was captured by sequencing in a study of blood T cell repertoires in COVID-19. The CDR3 totals 15 residues. V gave up 2 bases and J gave up 10 bases; unmatched junction bases: 10. Germline loops: CDR1 SGHVS, CDR2 FQNEAQ. Source study methods: Amplifying reference gene primers gave estimates of nucleated cell counts. The table came from immunoSEQ multiplex PCR; TCRdb's copy has only in-frame clones and leaves some out. V, J and clone size were drawn from that table, and D and trimming were deduced from the DNA. The sample has 200,000 to 300,000 clones, approximately 82% seen once.

This chain links TRBV7-8 with TRBJ2-1; 8 bases agree with TRBD2. Sample: peripheral blood. The receptor comes from a man aged 35 to 55 who had recovered from COVID-19. The DNA for the CDR3 is TGTGCCAGCAGCTTACTACTAGCGGTCCGTCAGGAGCAGTTCTTC. Translating it yields CASSLLLAVRQEQFF.